This TCR beta chain was documented in a study of CD8+ T cells in alopecia areata. General study findings and limits: Tofacitinib did not eliminate many expanded lesional clones from scalp or blood. TCRs were shared less clearly across patients than in mice, possibly for HLA-related reasons. Tofacitinib delivered significant drops in scalp clonality and in expanded CD8+ clones among the top 100.

The CDR3 is 15 residues long. Germline CDR1 MNHNY, CDR2 SVGAGI (reference sequence). Trimming left V 0 bases short and J 7 bases short, with 12 bases between. On this clone: Antigen unknown.

RNA was isolated and reverse transcribed to cDNA, the sequencing template. The table came from immunoSEQ multiplex PCR; TCRdb's copy has only in-frame clones and leaves some out. In the table there are roughly 190,000 clones, about 65% of which are singletons. As to treatment: oral pan-JAK inhibitor, 5-10 mg twice daily. Sorting of PBMCs yielded the CD4+ and CD8+ T cells. J is TRBJ1-4 and V is TRBV6-6; D gene ambiguous. The TCR was taken from a human donor with alopecia areata. Sequencing was performed on CD4+ T cells sorted from blood, taken at week 49, from a patient treated with tofacitinib. The CDR3 loop is CASSYSGIRSEKLFF. The DNA for the CDR3 is TGTGCCAGCAGTTACTCAGGGATTAGGAGTGAAAAACTGTTTTTT.